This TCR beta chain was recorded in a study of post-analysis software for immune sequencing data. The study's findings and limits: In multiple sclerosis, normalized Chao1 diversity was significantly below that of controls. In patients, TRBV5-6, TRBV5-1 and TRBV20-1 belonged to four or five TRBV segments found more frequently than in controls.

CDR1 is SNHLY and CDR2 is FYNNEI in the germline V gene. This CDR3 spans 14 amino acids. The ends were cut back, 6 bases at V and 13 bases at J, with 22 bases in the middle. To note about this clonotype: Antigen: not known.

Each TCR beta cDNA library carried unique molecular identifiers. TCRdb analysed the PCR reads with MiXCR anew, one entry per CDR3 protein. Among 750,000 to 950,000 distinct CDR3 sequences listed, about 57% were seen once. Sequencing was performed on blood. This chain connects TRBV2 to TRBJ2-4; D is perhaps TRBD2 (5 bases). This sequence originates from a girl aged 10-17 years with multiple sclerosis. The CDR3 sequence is CASRPLLGDKRQYF. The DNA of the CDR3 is TGTGCCAGCAGACCATTACTAGGAGACAAGCGGCAGTACTTC.